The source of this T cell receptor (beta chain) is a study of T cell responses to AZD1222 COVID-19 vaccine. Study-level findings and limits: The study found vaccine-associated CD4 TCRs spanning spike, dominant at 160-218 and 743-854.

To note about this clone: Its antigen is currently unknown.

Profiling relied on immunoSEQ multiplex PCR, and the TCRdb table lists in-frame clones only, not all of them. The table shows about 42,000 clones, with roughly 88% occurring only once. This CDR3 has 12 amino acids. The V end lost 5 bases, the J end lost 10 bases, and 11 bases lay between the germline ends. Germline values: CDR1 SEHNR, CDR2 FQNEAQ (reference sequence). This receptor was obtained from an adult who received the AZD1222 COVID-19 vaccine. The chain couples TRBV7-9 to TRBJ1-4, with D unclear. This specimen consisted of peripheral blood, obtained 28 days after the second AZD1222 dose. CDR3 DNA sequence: TGTGCCAGCAGCCCCGAGGCAGGAAAACTGTTTTTT. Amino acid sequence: CASSPEAGKLFF.